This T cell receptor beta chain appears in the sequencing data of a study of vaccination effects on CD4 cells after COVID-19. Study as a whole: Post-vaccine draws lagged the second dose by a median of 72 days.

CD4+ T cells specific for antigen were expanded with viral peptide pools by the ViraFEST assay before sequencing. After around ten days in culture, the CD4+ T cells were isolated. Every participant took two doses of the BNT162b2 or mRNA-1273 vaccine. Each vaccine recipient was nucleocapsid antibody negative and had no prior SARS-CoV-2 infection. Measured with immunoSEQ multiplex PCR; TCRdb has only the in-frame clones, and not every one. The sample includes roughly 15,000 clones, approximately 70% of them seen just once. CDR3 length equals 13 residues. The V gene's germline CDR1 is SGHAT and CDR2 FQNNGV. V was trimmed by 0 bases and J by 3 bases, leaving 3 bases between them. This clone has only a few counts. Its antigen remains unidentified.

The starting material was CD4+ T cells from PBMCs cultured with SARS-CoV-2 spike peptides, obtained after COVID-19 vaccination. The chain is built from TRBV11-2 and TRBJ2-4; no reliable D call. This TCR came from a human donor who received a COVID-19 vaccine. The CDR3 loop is CASSLDRKNIQYF. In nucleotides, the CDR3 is TGTGCCAGCAGCTTAGACCGCAAAAACATTCAGTACTTC. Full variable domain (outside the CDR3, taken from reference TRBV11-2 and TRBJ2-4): EAGVAQSPRYKIIEKRQSVAFWCNPISGHATLYWYQQILGQGPKLLIQFQNNGVVDDSQLPKDRFSAERLKGVDSTLKIQPAKLEDSAVYLCASSLDRKNIQYFGAGTRLSVL.